The 20 T cell receptor beta chains listed next were all sequenced from one sample in a study of blood T cells in healthy people across ages. It was with a sample-barcoded 5' primer and a J-beta primer mix that a second PCR of about 6 to 11 cycles was run. TCRdb ran MiXCR on the 5' RACE reads and lists one entry per CDR3 protein. The table records around 1,900,000 distinct CDR3 sequences, around 40% of them present only once. The sequencing sample was made of blood. Receptors originate from a human donor in good health.

This rearrangement joins TRBV20-1 to TRBJ1-1; D is ambiguous. The CDR3 length is 13 residues. Trimming took off 3 bases at V and 2 bases at J, with 10 bases between the two ends. Germline CDR1 reads DFQATT; CDR2 reads SNEGSKA (reference sequence). The CDR3 DNA sequence: TGCAGTGCTAGTAGAGAAAGCAACACTGAAGCTTTCTTT. It encodes CSASRESNTEAFF.

Concerning this clonotype: With a much larger clone just one base away, this may be a read error. Because the CDR3's place on the DNA is in doubt, the DNA is left out and the CDR3 is given as listed by TCRdb. The chain carries TRBV15 and TRBJ2-1; TRBD1 is taken as the D call from the table, unchecked against the DNA. The CDR3 spans 16 residues, counting both ends. Germline CDR1 and CDR2: LNHNV and YYDKDF (reference sequence). The CDR3 protein is CATSRVFGPGSYEQFF.

This clonotype was seen a few times. V and J are TRBV6-2 or TRBV6-3 and TRBJ1-2; maybe TRBD1 (6 bases). The CDR3 runs 14 residues. V lost 0 bases to trimming and J lost 7 bases, with 12 bases between them. The germline CDR1 and CDR2 sequences are MNHEY and SVGEGT. The CDR3 reads CASSYSLQGSGYTF. CDR3 DNA sequence: TGTGCCAGCAGTTACTCGCTACAGGGATCTGGCTACACCTTC.

This clonotype occurred a few times. The V gene is TRBV12-3 or TRBV12-4, the J gene TRBJ2-1; possibly TRBD1 for D (5 bases). TRBJ2-7 explains the end of the DNA better; the J call may be wrong. The CDR3 contains 16 residues. CDR3 region: CASSFPGHRSLDEQYF. In nucleotides, the CDR3 is TGTGCCAGCAGTTTCCCCGGACATAGATCATTGGACGAGCAGTACTTC.

A few counts support this clonotype. V gene TRBV7-3 combines with J gene TRBJ2-5; D may match TRBD1 or TRBD2 (7 bases each). The end of the DNA is better explained by TRBJ2-7, so the J call may be wrong. This CDR3 has 12 amino acids. Germline V CDR1 and CDR2: SGHTA, FQGTGA. The CDR3 nucleotides are TGTGCCAGCAGCCCAGGGGGGGCCGAGCAGTACTTC. It is translated as CASSPGGAEQYF.

V and J are TRBV28 and TRBJ2-1; 8 nucleotides agree with TRBD1. V trimming: 5 bases; J trimming: 8 bases; junction bases outside the gene matches: 17. This CDR3 is 17 amino acids long. The V gene's germline CDR1 is MDHEN and CDR2 SYDVKM. The CDR3 spells CASSRPRTGMMLHEQFF. CDR3 DNA sequence: TGTGCCAGCAGTCGGCCCCGGACAGGGATGATGTTGCATGAGCAGTTCTTC.

The sample holds a few counts of this clonotype. This chain uses TRBV5-6 with TRBJ2-5; weak D call: TRBD2 (5 bases). The V end lost 0 bases, the J end lost 4 bases, and 10 bases lay between the germline ends. The CDR3 totals 14 residues. Germline loops: CDR1 SGHDT, CDR2 YYEEEE. The CDR3 nucleotides are TGTGCCAGCAGCTTGGGTCCGGGGATAGAGACCCAGTACTTC. This codes for CASSLGPGIETQYF.

This rearrangement joins TRBV29-1 to TRBJ2-5; D is possibly TRBD1 (5 bases). With the DNA end fitting TRBJ2-7 better, the J assignment may be wrong. The CDR3 loop spans 11 amino acids. Per the germline V gene, CDR1 is SQVTM and CDR2 is ANQGSEA. In nucleotides, the CDR3 is TGCAGCGTTGGACAGAGCGACGAGCAGTACTTC. Amino acid sequence: CSVGQSDEQYF.

This clonotype has just a few counts. J is TRBJ1-2 and V is TRBV12-3 or TRBV12-4; D gene ambiguous. The CDR3 consists of 13 residues. V was clipped by 3 bases and J by 5 bases, with 10 bases between them. The chain's CDR3 is CASSLIPSYGYTF. CDR3 in DNA: TGTGCCAGCAGTTTGATTCCATCGTATGGCTACACCTTC.

The chain recombines TRBV6-6 with TRBJ1-1; D is perhaps TRBD1 (5 bases). Trimming left V 6 bases short and J 4 bases short, with 12 bases between. Germline loops: CDR1 MNHNY, CDR2 SVGAGI (reference sequence). The CDR3 totals 13 residues. In nucleotides, the CDR3 is TGTGCCAGCAGGATGACAACAGGCACTGAAGCTTTCTTT. It yields the protein CASRMTTGTEAFF.

V usage is TRBV4-3 and J usage is TRBJ2-3; TRBD1 matches 9 bases. The V segment lost 0 bases and the J segment 1 base; nucleotides outside the gene matches: 23. The CDR3 spans 23 residues. Germline loops: CDR1 LGHNA, CDR2 YSLEER. The CDR3 region has the DNA TGCGCCAGCAGCCAAGAATCTCCGCCGGGACAGGGTTTTGTGGTCCTAGGCACAGATACGCAGTATTTT. This sequence encodes CASSQESPPGQGFVVLGTDTQYF.

The chain couples TRBV12-3 or TRBV12-4 to TRBJ1-1; maybe TRBD1 (6 bases). Trimming stripped 5 bases from V and 7 bases from J, with 11 bases between. CDR3 size: 12 residues. CDR3 coding DNA: TGTGCCAGCAGTCCGTGGACAGTTGAAGCTTTCTTT. Amino acid sequence: CASSPWTVEAFF.

The table lists this clonotype with many counts. The chain is built from TRBV7-2 and TRBJ2-5, with 8 bases fitting TRBD2. Germline CDR1 SGHTA, CDR2 FQGNSA. V gave up 3 bases and J gave up 5 bases; unmatched junction bases: 8. This CDR3 region has 15 residues. CDR3 DNA sequence: TGTGCCAGCAGCTTTCTGCGGGGGGCAGGGGAGACCCAGTACTTC. Residues: CASSFLRGAGETQYF.

The V and J genes are TRBV3-1 and TRBJ1-2; D gene unclear. Trimming shortened V by 4 bases and J by 4 bases, and 10 bases separated the two germline ends. Per the germline V gene, CDR1 is LGHDT and CDR2 is YNNKEL (reference sequence). The CDR3 sequence is 13 residues long. This CDR3 reads CASSPLTRYGYTF. In nucleotides, the CDR3 is TGTGCCAGCAGCCCCTTAACACGCTATGGCTACACCTTC.

The table lists this clonotype with a few counts. One end of the junction is discordant with germline, which a read error may explain. The rearrangement links TRBV6-5 to TRBJ2-6; D is uncertain. The CDR3 totals 14 residues. Germline-derived CDR1 and CDR2 are MNHEY and SVGAGI. CDR3 region: CTSSGAYRLNVLTF. The DNA of the CDR3 is TGTACCAGCAGTGGTGCCTACAGACTCAACGTCCTGACTTTC.

The sample holds a few counts of this clonotype. V and J are TRBV7-3 and TRBJ2-3, with TRBD2 matching over 9 bases. V was clipped by 5 bases and J by 1 base; unmatched bases: 4. Germline assignment: CDR1 SGHTA and CDR2 FQGTGA. This CDR3 region has 15 residues. The CDR3 spells CASSMAGGRTDTQYF. The CDR3 coding sequence is TGTGCCAGCAGCATGGCGGGGGGGCGCACAGATACGCAGTATTTT.

This clonotype was recorded a few times. V is TRBV20-1 and J is TRBJ2-3; D might be TRBD2 (6 bases). The CDR3 runs to 14 residues. Germline values: CDR1 DFQATT, CDR2 SNEGSKA (reference sequence). V was clipped by 4 bases and J by 2 bases, with 13 bases between them. This CDR3 reads CSATPGTSTDTQYF. CDR3 nucleotides: TGCAGTGCTACCCCAGGGACTTCCACAGATACGCAGTATTTT.

This clonotype was detected a few times. The chain is built from TRBV7-2 and TRBJ2-1; 10 bases fit TRBD2. Germline V lookup: CDR1 SGHTA, CDR2 FQGNSA. The CDR3 has 15 amino acids. V was pared by 2 bases and J by 10 bases, with 8 bases of the junction left unmatched. The CDR3 nucleotides read TGTGCCAGCAGCTTAAAGAGCGGGGGGGCCGGGGAGCAGTTCTTC. It codes for CASSLKSGGAGEQFF.

The chain uses TRBV6-1 and TRBJ1-2; D uncertain. This CDR3 spans 15 amino acids. Trimming took off 3 bases at V and 4 bases at J, with 15 bases between the two ends. CDR1 and CDR2 from the germline V gene are MNHNS and SASEGT. This chain's CDR3 is CASSEAYNRAYGYTF. The CDR3 nucleotides read TGTGCCAGCAGTGAGGCATACAACCGGGCCTATGGCTACACCTTC.

This clonotype appeared a few times. The CDR3 nucleotides read TGTGCCAGCAGTTTAATCGGGACAGGGAGACACGAGCAGTACTTC. Residues: CASSLIGTGRHEQYF. This chain connects TRBV27 to TRBJ2-7, with 9 bases lining up with TRBD1. Germline V gives CDR1 MNHEY, CDR2 SMNVEV (reference sequence). This CDR3 is 15 amino acids long. J gave up 5 bases and V 2 bases, and 7 bases lay outside the gene matches.